The rows below give T cell receptor beta chains drawn from one sample of a study of beta chain features in type 1 diabetes. Using immunoSEQ multiplex PCR, the repertoire was profiled, and TCRdb retains in-frame clones only, with some absent. Among around 710,000 clones, 12% were seen once, and the ten largest hold roughly 0.11%. The specimen sequenced was naive CD4+ T cells from blood. These receptors came from a man aged 25 to 40 with type 1 diabetes. The CDR3 runs from the conserved cysteine through the conserved F or W. A D gene is named only where the DNA matches it firmly. Some rows mark clone size as missing; the rest say once, few, many or name a class of expanded clone.

>NA|NA|TRBV29-1|TRBJ1-4
CSVRGTTNEKLFF
TGCAGCGTTAGGGGGACAACTAATGAAAAACTGTTTTTT
>TRBD1|NA|TRBV5-8|TRBJ1-2
CASSSTTTTGLNYGYTF
TGTGCCAGCAGCTCGACCACAACGACAGGGCTTAACTATGGCTACACCTTC
>NA|few|TRBV2|TRBJ2-1
CASGTEQFF
TGTGCCAGCGGGACGGAGCAGTTCTTC
>NA|NA|TRBV21-1|TRBJ2-1
CASSKVKWDNEQFF
TGTGCCAGCAGCAAAGTGAAGTGGGACAATGAGCAGTTCTTC
>NA|NA|TRBV5-6|TRBJ1-2
CASSTPGGYTF
TGTGCCAGCAGCACGCCAGGGGGCTACACCTTC
>NA|few|TRBV2|TRBJ1-2
CASSERQSYGYTF
TGTGCCAGCAGTGAGAGGCAGAGCTATGGCTACACCTTC
>NA|NA|TRBV5-4|TRBJ2-5
CASAKGGEKETQYF
TGTGCCAGCGCCAAGGGGGGCGAGAAGGAGACCCAGTACTTC
>TRBD1|NA|TRBV10-2|TRBJ1-4
CASRTGGSEKLFF
TGCGCCAGCAGGACAGGGGGAAGTGAAAAACTGTTTTTT
>NA|NA|TRBV5-1|TRBJ1-1
CASSLGGGLLNTEAFF
TGCGCCAGCAGCCTTGGGGGTGGACTGTTGAACACTGAAGCTTTCTTT
>NA|NA|TRBV5-1|TRBJ2-7
CASSLADTAYEQYF
TGCGCCAGCAGCCTGGCGGACACCGCCTACGAGCAGTACTTC
>TRBD1|few|TRBV10-2|TRBJ2-3
CASSDGQGSTDTQYF
TGCGCCAGCAGCGACGGACAGGGTAGCACAGATACGCAGTATTTT
>NA|NA|TRBV5-1|TRBJ2-1
CASSLRGLNNEQFF
TGCGCCAGCAGCTTGCGGGGTCTTAACAATGAGCAGTTCTTC
>NA|few|TRBV5-1|TRBJ1-1
CASRLGARTEAFF
TGCGCCAGCCGCTTGGGGGCGAGAACTGAAGCTTTCTTT
>NA|NA|TRBV5-6|TRBJ1-5
CASSSMGESHNQPQHF
TGTGCCAGCAGCTCTATGGGGGAGTCCCACAATCAGCCCCAGCATTTT
>NA|NA|TRBV2|TRBJ1-6
CASSVQALENSPLHF
TGTGCCAGCAGTGTGCAGGCCCTAGAGAATTCACCCCTCCACTTT
>TRBD1|few|TRBV29-1|TRBJ1-5
CSVGQGSGNQPQHF
TGCAGCGTAGGACAGGGGTCGGGCAATCAGCCCCAGCATTTT
>TRBD1|few|TRBV18|TRBJ2-3
CASSPGQAPTDTQYF
TGTGCCAGCTCACCAGGACAGGCCCCCACAGATACGCAGTATTTT
>TRBD1|NA|TRBV7-2|TRBJ2-4
CASSFVVGRGQNIQYF
TGTGCCAGCAGCTTCGTAGTTGGAAGGGGGCAAAACATTCAGTACTTC
>NA|NA|TRBV2|TRBJ2-5
CASSVGLTGRETQYF
TGTGCCAGCAGTGTTGGACTCACGGGACGGGAGACCCAGTACTTC
>TRBD1|NA|TRBV29-1|TRBJ1-2
CASSGQGGYYGYTF
TGCGCCTCCTCAGGGCAGGGGGGCTACTATGGCTACACCTTC
>NA|NA|TRBV7-9|TRBJ1-4
CASSLSDLGPEKLFF
TGTGCCAGCAGCTTATCGGATCTTGGACCCGAAAAACTGTTTTTT
>NA|NA|TRBV7-8|TRBJ1-1
CASSLAPNTEAFF
TGTGCCAGCAGCTTAGCCCCAAACACTGAAGCTTTCTTT
>NA|NA|TRBV4-3|TRBJ2-7
CASSHRPYYEQYF
TGCGCCAGCAGCCATCGTCCTTACTACGAGCAGTACTTC
>NA|NA|TRBV21-1|TRBJ2-3
CASSKGILPTDTQYF
TGTGCCAGCAGCAAAGGAATTCTCCCGACAGATACGCAGTATTTT
>NA|few|TRBV4-3|TRBJ2-3
CASSQILDSLSTDTQYF
TGCGCCAGCAGCCAGATCCTCGACTCTCTTAGCACAGATACGCAGTATTTT
>TRBD1|few|TRBV5-1|TRBJ2-7
CASSPGQDYEQYF
TGCGCCAGCAGCCCAGGACAGGACTACGAGCAGTACTTC
>TRBD1|NA|TRBV5-1|TRBJ2-7
CASSLSGTGGVGEQYF
TGCGCCAGCAGCTTGTCCGGGACAGGGGGAGTAGGCGAGCAGTACTTC
>TRBD2|few|TRBV10-3|TRBJ2-5
CAISEPKAGGQETQYF
TGTGCCATCAGTGAGCCTAAAGCGGGGGGCCAAGAGACCCAGTACTTC
>NA|NA|TRBV5-8|TRBJ2-3
CASSLTRQAYGTDTQYF
TGTGCCAGCAGCTTGACCCGACAGGCCTATGGCACAGATACGCAGTATTTT
>NA|NA|TRBV2|TRBJ2-3
CASSGRTSSTDTQYF
TGTGCCAGCAGTGGGCGTACTTCTAGCACAGATACGCAGTATTTT
>NA|few|TRBV9|TRBJ2-1
CASSTDQRVSYNEQFF
TGTGCCAGCAGCACAGACCAGCGGGTCTCCTACAATGAGCAGTTCTTC
>NA|few|TRBV10-2|TRBJ1-6
CASSDGAYNSPLHF
TGCGCCAGCAGTGACGGGGCCTATAATTCACCCCTCCACTTT
>NA|NA|TRBV6-5|TRBJ2-1
CASARGTGSYNEQFF
TGTGCCAGCGCCCGGGGGACGGGGTCCTACAATGAGCAGTTCTTC
>TRBD1|NA|TRBV5-1|TRBJ1-6
CASSSTGQGDSPLHF
TGCGCCAGCAGCTCGACGGGACAGGGGGATTCACCCCTCCACTTT
>NA|NA|TRBV9|TRBJ2-6
CASSVFGRASGANVLTF
TGTGCCAGCAGCGTATTTGGCAGGGCTTCTGGGGCCAACGTCCTGACTTTC
>NA|once|TRBV27|TRBJ1-6
CASKDRYNSPLHF
TGTGCCAGCAAGGACCGGTATAATTCACCCCTCCACTTT
>NA|few|TRBV2|TRBJ1-6
CASSEWAVLHF
TGTGCCAGCAGTGAGTGGGCAGTCCTCCACTTT
>NA|few|TRBV5-4|TRBJ1-1
CASSPGGEAGVWNTEAFF
TGTGCCAGCAGCCCGGGGGGAGAGGCAGGGGTGTGGAACACTGAAGCTTTCTTT
>TRBD1|NA|TRBV19|TRBJ1-5
CASSIPPGTGGINQPQHF
TGTGCCAGTAGTATCCCGCCCGGGACAGGGGGCATCAATCAGCCCCAGCATTTT
>NA|NA|TRBV7-6|TRBJ2-7
CASSPNGQQNYEQYF
TGTGCCAGCAGCCCAAATGGACAGCAGAACTACGAGCAGTACTTC
>NA|few|TRBV7-2|TRBJ1-6
CASSYGQRNSPLHF
TGTGCCAGCAGCTACGGACAGAGGAATTCACCCCTCCACTTT
>NA|NA|TRBV11-2|TRBJ2-7
CASSVRTVTYEQYF
TGTGCCAGCAGCGTAAGGACAGTAACCTACGAGCAGTACTTC
>NA|NA|TRBV21-1|TRBJ2-7
CASISTVISYEQYF
TGTGCCAGCATCTCGACAGTCATTTCCTACGAGCAGTACTTC
>TRBD2|NA|TRBV4-3|TRBJ2-1
CASSQLAGEYNEQFF
TGCGCCAGCAGCCAGCTAGCGGGGGAGTACAATGAGCAGTTCTTC
>NA|NA|TRBV4-1|TRBJ2-1
CASSYPGQETEQFF
TGCGCCAGCAGCTATCCGGGACAAGAAACGGAGCAGTTCTTC
>NA|NA|TRBV2|TRBJ1-5
CASSEIREDQPQHF
TGTGCCAGCAGTGAAATCAGGGAGGATCAGCCCCAGCATTTT
>NA|few|TRBV6-5|TRBJ1-2
CASSYSLGDYGYTF
TGTGCCAGCAGTTACTCGTTGGGAGACTATGGCTACACCTTC
>TRBD1|few|TRBV5-6|TRBJ1-2
CASSIDRATYGYTF
TGTGCCAGCAGCATAGACAGGGCGACCTATGGCTACACCTTC
>TRBD1|few|TRBV5-1|TRBJ2-2
CASTPTGLTGELFF
TGCGCCAGCACCCCGACAGGGTTAACCGGGGAGCTGTTTTTT
>TRBD1|few|TRBV7-2|TRBJ2-6
CASSLGQGSGANVLTF
TGTGCCAGCAGCTTGGGACAGGGCTCCGGGGCCAACGTCCTGACTTTC
>NA|NA|TRBV2|TRBJ2-7
CASSEGRASYEQYF
TGTGCCAGCAGTGAAGGCAGGGCCTCCTACGAGCAGTACTTC